This passage covers 19 T cell receptor beta chains from one sample sequenced in a study of T cells in Graves' hyperthyroidism and ophthalmopathy. The TCR beta CDR3 regions underwent amplification using RNA transcripts as the source. HTBI primers were used for first-round RT-PCR of the TCR CDR3. TCRdb reprocessed the multiplex PCR reads via MiXCR and lists one record per CDR3 protein. The sample gives about 510,000 distinct CDR3 sequences, around 15% of which show up once; around 14% is in the top ten. The sequencing input was blood. The receptors come from a woman between 40 and 50 years old with Graves' hyperthyroidism.

This clonotype was recorded at least ten times. The chain is built from TRBV12-3 or TRBV12-4 and TRBJ1-1; 9 positions match TRBD1. The V gene end was trimmed by 2 bases and the J gene end by 4 bases; junction bases not matched to a gene: 2. The CDR3 loop spans 14 amino acids. In DNA form, the CDR3 reads TGTGCCAGCAGTTTACAGGACAGGGGCACTGAAGCTTTCTTT. It translates to CASSLQDRGTEAFF.

The V and J genes are TRBV6-1 and TRBJ1-6; D perhaps matches TRBD1 (5 bases). The CDR3 extends over 16 amino acids. Trimming left V 1 base short and J 6 bases short, with 13 bases between. Germline CDR1 and CDR2: MNHNS and SASEGT. CDR3 protein: CASSEGAGYPNSPLHF. CDR3 DNA: TGTGCCAGCAGTGAAGGGGCAGGGTACCCTAATTCACCCCTCCACTTT.

Many counts were recorded for this clonotype. The chain combines TRBV12-3 or TRBV12-4 with TRBJ2-7, with D perhaps given as TRBD1 or TRBD2 (5 bases each). V was pared by 4 bases and J by 3 bases, with 19 bases between. This CDR3 contains 16 residues. CDR3 bases: TGTGCCAGCAGTTCGGTCACGGGGAAGGGGTTCTACGAGCAGTACTTC. Translating gives CASSSVTGKGFYEQYF.

In its sample, this clonotype was seen many times. CDR3 amino acids: CASSHQGVGTEAFF. The CDR3 DNA sequence: TGTGCCAGCAGTCATCAGGGTGTAGGCACTGAAGCTTTCTTT. The chain has TRBV27 and TRBJ1-1, with a possible D match to TRBD1 (5 bases). The germline V and J ends were trimmed by 5 bases and 4 bases, with 14 bases remaining between them. The germline CDR1 and CDR2 sequences are MNHEY and SMNVEV (reference sequence). There are 14 residues in the CDR3.

This clonotype has ten or more counts. The chain joins TRBV7-9 to TRBJ2-1; D not resolved. V lost 1 base to trimming and J lost 5 bases, with 9 bases between them. Germline CDR1 is SEHNR and CDR2 is FQNEAQ (reference sequence). This CDR3 has 14 amino acids. DNA for the CDR3: TGTGCCAGCAGCTTAGGGCACAGTAACAATGAGCAGTTCTTC. Translating it yields CASSLGHSNNEQFF.

This clonotype was counted between two and nine times. The genes are TRBV29-1 and TRBJ2-7; D possibly corresponds to TRBD2 (5 bases). Trimming took off 3 bases at V and 4 bases at J, with 13 bases between the two ends. The CDR3 is made up of 13 amino acids. CDR1 SQVTM and CDR2 ANQGSEA come from the germline V gene. This chain's CDR3 is CSVEGEPFYEQYF. The CDR3 nucleotides read TGCAGCGTTGAGGGAGAGCCCTTTTACGAGCAGTACTTC.

The chain recombines TRBV30 with TRBJ1-3, with no clear D. The CDR3 consists of 14 residues. The ends were cut back, 2 bases at V and 0 bases at J, with 8 bases in the middle. Per germline, CDR1 GTSNPN and CDR2 SVGIG (reference sequence). The chain's CDR3 is CAWSMGISGNTIYF. Written as DNA, the CDR3 is TGTGCCTGGAGTATGGGAATCTCTGGAAACACCATATATTTT. The full variable domain, completed using reference TRBV30 and TRBJ1-3, is SQTIHQWPATLVQPVGSPLSLECTVEGTSNPNLYWYRQAAGRGLQLLFYSVGIGQISSEVPQNLSASRPQDRQFILSSKKLLLSDSGFYLCAWSMGISGNTIYFGEGSWLTVV.

The chain is built from TRBV19 and TRBJ2-2; D possibly corresponds to TRBD2 (6 bases). CDR1 is LNHDA and CDR2 is SQIVND in the germline V gene (reference sequence). V lost 3 bases to trimming and J lost 4 bases, with 6 bases between them. The CDR3 length is 13 residues. The CDR3 sequence is CASSMGGTGELFF. The CDR3 nucleotides are TGTGCCAGTAGTATGGGGGGCACCGGGGAGCTGTTTTTT.

This clonotype appeared many times. The chain carries TRBV28 and TRBJ2-3; D is possibly TRBD2 (6 bases). Trimming removed 6 bases at V and 0 bases at J, with 19 bases between. The CDR3 contains 17 residues. Germline CDR1 is MDHEN and CDR2 is SYDVKM. Written as DNA, the CDR3 is TGTGCCAGCAGCCCTTTTGTATGGGGGGTAAGCACAGATACGCAGTATTTT. Its translation: CASSPFVWGVSTDTQYF.

This clonotype was recorded a few times. The chain uses TRBV6-1 and TRBJ2-3; the match to TRBD2 covers 7 bases. The V and J ends lost 8 bases and 3 bases, in that order; junction bases with no gene match: 8. Germline V gene lookup returns CDR1 MNHNS and CDR2 SASEGT. There are 14 residues in the CDR3. The DNA for the CDR3 is TGTGCCAGCGGGGAACTAGCGCGGACAGATACGCAGTATTTT. Residues: CASGELARTDTQYF.

About this clonotype: A much larger clone lies one base from this, so it may be a read error. The chain recombines TRBV12-3 or TRBV12-4 with TRBJ2-1; the D is unclear. This CDR3 comprises 14 residues. The CDR3 is CASSRPPTLNGQFF. The DNA of the CDR3 is TGTGCCAGCAGTCGGCCACCGACCCTGAATGGGCAGTTCTTC.

A few counts support this clonotype. V gene TRBV27 combines with J gene TRBJ2-1, with 12 nucleotides matching TRBD2. CDR3 length equals 16 residues. V gave up 5 bases and J gave up 7 bases; unmatched junction bases: 9. In germline, CDR1 is MNHEY, CDR2 SMNVEV (reference sequence). The CDR3 DNA follows: TGTGCCAGCAGTATCAGGACTAGCGGGGCGGGGAATGAGCAGTTCTTC. The encoded protein is CASSIRTSGAGNEQFF.

This chain joins TRBV25-1 and TRBJ1-6; D not certain. The germline V and J ends were trimmed by 2 bases and 7 bases, with 3 bases remaining between them. Looked up from germline, CDR1 is MGHDK and CDR2 is SYGVNS. This CDR3 is built from 12 residues. The CDR3 protein is CASSEKNSPLHF. In nucleotides, the CDR3 is TGTGCCAGCAGTGAAAAAAATTCACCCCTCCACTTT.

This clonotype was observed at least ten times. The chain has TRBV27 and TRBJ2-1; 7 bases map to TRBD1. J was trimmed by 1 base and V by 3 bases; bases with no gene match: 9. Germline values: CDR1 MNHEY, CDR2 SMNVEV (reference sequence). The CDR3 is 17 amino acids. The CDR3 sequence is CASSFHLGTESYNEQFF. The CDR3 nucleotides are TGTGCCAGCAGTTTTCATTTGGGGACAGAGTCCTACAATGAGCAGTTCTTC.

This chain joins TRBV20-1 and TRBJ2-7; D remains unclear. CDR1 and CDR2 from the germline V gene are DFQATT and SNEGSKA (reference sequence). The CDR3 covers 12 residues. The V end was cut by 4 bases, the J end by 1 base, with 8 bases between. The CDR3 loop reads CSATHPSYEQYF. Here the CDR3 DNA reads TGCAGTGCTACTCACCCATCCTACGAGCAGTACTTC.

This clonotype was seen many times. CDR3 amino acids: CASTDGTVTRSPLHF. CDR3 DNA: TGTGCCAGCACCGACGGGACAGTCACGAGGTCACCCCTCCACTTT. The chain recombines TRBV6-1 with TRBJ1-6; TRBD1 matches at 7 bases. The CDR3 length is 15 residues. CDR1 and CDR2 (germline): MNHNS, SASEGT. The trim removed 7 bases at V and 10 bases at J, leaving 13 bases unmatched.

This clonotype was detected only a few times. The chain links TRBV6-2 or TRBV6-3 to TRBJ2-2; D is uncertain. This CDR3 comprises 17 residues. CDR1 MNHEY and CDR2 SVGEGT come from the germline V gene. Trimming left V 7 bases short and J 0 bases short, with 18 bases between. The CDR3 DNA reads TGTGCCAGCAACCAGTTAGTATCCAAGACGAACACCGGGGAGCTGTTTTTT. This codes for CASNQLVSKTNTGELFF.

This clonotype was observed many times. The chain employs TRBV30 and TRBJ2-7; D may be TRBD1 (6 bases). This CDR3 has 13 residues. Germline values: CDR1 GTSNPN, CDR2 SVGIG (reference sequence). V was clipped by 2 bases and J by 0 bases, with 8 bases between them. CDR3 amino acids: CAWSRTVSYEQYF. Here the CDR3 DNA reads TGTGCCTGGAGTAGGACAGTCTCCTACGAGCAGTACTTC.

This clonotype was counted a few times. The J gene is TRBJ1-6, the V gene TRBV3-1; D is ambiguous. Germline V gives CDR1 LGHDT, CDR2 YNNKEL (reference sequence). The CDR3 has 15 amino acids. Trimming removed 1 base at V and 8 bases at J, with 12 bases between. The CDR3 DNA is TGTGCCAGCAGCCAAGCTACCGGAGTAGATTCACCCCTCCACTTT. Translation: CASSQATGVDSPLHF.